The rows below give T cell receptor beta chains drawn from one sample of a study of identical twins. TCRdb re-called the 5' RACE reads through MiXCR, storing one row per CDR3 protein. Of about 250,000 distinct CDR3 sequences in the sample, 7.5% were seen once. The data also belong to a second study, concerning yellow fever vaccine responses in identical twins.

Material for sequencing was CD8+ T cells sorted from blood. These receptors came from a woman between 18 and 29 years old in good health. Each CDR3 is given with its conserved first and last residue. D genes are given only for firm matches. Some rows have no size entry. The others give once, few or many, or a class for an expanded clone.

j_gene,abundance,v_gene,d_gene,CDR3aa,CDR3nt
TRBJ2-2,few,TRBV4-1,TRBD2,CASSQDSLVLAGYTGELFF,TGCGCCAGCAGCCAAGATTCCCTGGTGCTAGCGGGGTACACCGGGGAGCTGTTTTTT
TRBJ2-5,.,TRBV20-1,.,CSARAPPGSFQETQYF,TGCAGTGCTAGAGCCCCCCCAGGGTCATTCCAAGAGACCCAGTACTTC
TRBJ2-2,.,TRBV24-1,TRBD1,CATSDSGTVYTGELFF,TGTGCCACCAGTGACTCCGGGACAGTATACACCGGGGAGCTGTTTTTT
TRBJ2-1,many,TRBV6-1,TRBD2,CASSFTLAGGEEQFF,TGTGCCAGCAGCTTTACCCTAGCGGGGGGGGAGGAGCAGTTCTTC
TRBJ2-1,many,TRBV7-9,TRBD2,CASSHREREGTYNEQFF,TGTGCCAGCAGCCATCGCGAGCGGGAGGGAACCTACAATGAGCAGTTCTTC
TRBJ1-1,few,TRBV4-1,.,CASSQEGQNTEAFF,TGCGCCAGCAGCCAAGAAGGTCAGAACACTGAAGCTTTCTTT
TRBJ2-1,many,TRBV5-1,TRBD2,CANNKGGLAGSNEQFF,TGCGCCAACAACAAGGGGGGACTAGCGGGAAGCAATGAGCAGTTCTTC
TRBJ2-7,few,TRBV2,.,CASSDESGAYEQYF,TGTGCCAGCAGTGACGAGTCCGGGGCCTACGAGCAGTACTTC
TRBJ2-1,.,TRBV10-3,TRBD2,CAISEALQRGPYNEQFF,TGTGCCATCAGTGAGGCACTCCAGCGGGGGCCTTACAATGAGCAGTTCTTC
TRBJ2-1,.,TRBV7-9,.,CASRDVGDPYNEQFF,TGTGCCAGCAGGGACGTCGGGGACCCCTACAATGAGCAGTTCTTC
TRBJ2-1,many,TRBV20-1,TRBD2,CSASSPLAASYNEQFF,TGCAGTGCTAGTTCCCCTCTAGCGGCCTCCTACAATGAGCAGTTCTTC
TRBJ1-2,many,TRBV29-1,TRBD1,CSVLGQGGGYTF,TGCAGCGTCCTGGGACAGGGTGGTGGCTACACCTTC
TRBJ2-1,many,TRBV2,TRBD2,CASSSSGGAAYGEQFF,TGTGCCAGCAGTTCTAGCGGGGGGGCCGCTTACGGTGAGCAGTTCTTC
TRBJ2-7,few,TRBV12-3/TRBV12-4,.,CASTPDSYEQYF,TGTGCCAGCACCCCGGACAGCTACGAGCAGTACTTC